These 5 T cell receptor beta chains share one sample of origin, sequenced in a study of cytomegalovirus exposure and HLA in healthy donors. Amplification used 60 Vbeta primers and 13 Jbeta primers. TCRdb's table, derived via immunoSEQ multiplex PCR, lists solely in-frame clones and lacks some. This table holds fewer than 150,000 clones, roughly four fifths found once. The sequencing sample was made of PBMCs. All receptors derive from a woman between 45 and 65 years old in good health and CMV-seronegative.

The J gene is TRBJ2-1, the V gene TRBV27; D unclear. The V gene's germline CDR1 is MNHEY and CDR2 SMNVEV (reference sequence). Trimming took 4 bases from V and 6 from J, leaving 10 bases between them. This CDR3 spans 13 amino acids. The CDR3 DNA reads TGTGCCAGCAGTTCCGAGCTAATCAATGAGCAGTTCTTC. Protein sequence: CASSSELINEQFF.

The chain links TRBV29-1 to TRBJ2-1, with D uncertain. Trimming pared 4 bases from V and 0 bases from J, leaving 4 bases between. The CDR3 length is 12 residues. Per the germline V gene, CDR1 is SQVTM and CDR2 is ANQGSEA. This chain's CDR3 is CSVANSYNEQFF. As DNA, the CDR3 is TGCAGCGTTGCTAACTCCTACAATGAGCAGTTCTTC.

J is TRBJ2-7 and V is TRBV19; tentative D call: TRBD2 (6 bases). Deletions cut 7 bases from V and 5 bases from J, with 9 bases between. The CDR3 loop spans 11 amino acids. CDR1 is LNHDA, CDR2 SQIVND, per germline (reference sequence). The CDR3 loop reads CASTAGNEQYF. The CDR3 region has the DNA TGTGCCAGTACCGCGGGGAACGAGCAGTACTTC.

Only one count was recorded for this clone. The rearrangement uses TRBV12-5 and TRBJ2-6; 12 nucleotides match TRBD1. The CDR3 runs to 20 residues. V lost 6 bases and J lost 4; bases outside the gene matches: 16. CDR1 is LGHNT and CDR2 is FRNRAP in the germline V gene. CDR3 bases: TGTGCTAGTGGCCGCCGCAATGGGGACAGGGGGCGAACGGGGGCCAACGTCCTGACTTTC. It codes for CASGRRNGDRGRTGANVLTF.

The genes are TRBV7-8 and TRBJ1-6; 8 nucleotides line up with TRBD1. Germline V lookup: CDR1 SGHVS, CDR2 FQNEAQ. This CDR3 spans 14 amino acids. V was pared by 3 bases and J by 9 bases, with 4 bases of the junction left unmatched. The CDR3 coding sequence is TGTGCCAGCAGCTTCGCCAGGGGGCCTTCACCCCTCCACTTT. It yields the protein CASSFARGPSPLHF. The full variable domain, with the rest looked up from reference TRBV7-8 and TRBJ1-6, is GAGVSQSPRYKVAKRGQDVALRCDPISGHVSLFWYQQALGQGPEFLTYFQNEAQLDKSGLPSDRFFAERPEGSVSTLKIQRTQQEDSAVYLCASSFARGPSPLHFGNGTRLTVT.